This T cell receptor (beta chain) came from a study of cytomegalovirus exposure and HLA in healthy donors. Researchers ran the PCR with 60 Vbeta and 13 Jbeta primers. TCRdb's copy holds only in-frame clones and misses some; the assay was immunoSEQ multiplex PCR. The data contain about 140,000 clones, about 80% of them singletons. From germline, CDR1 is SGHVS and CDR2 FQNEAQ. The CDR3 has 13 residues. Trimming pared 4 bases from V and 4 bases from J, leaving 10 bases between. This clone occurred a few times. The sequence came from a male donor in good health and CMV-seropositive. The rearrangement uses TRBV7-8 and TRBJ2-5; no definite D call. Input material: PBMCs. CDR3 protein: CASSSRPVETQYF. In DNA, the CDR3 is TGTGCCAGCAGCTCCAGGCCAGTAGAGACCCAGTACTTC.